This TCR beta chain is drawn from a study of blood T cell repertoires in COVID-19 (dated by TCRdb to about 2020). In the study overall: Collaborator samples came from the United States, Italy and Spain and covered acute and convalescent phases of COVID-19. The samples were drawn from the first 160 participants of the ongoing ImmuneRACE study and from 950 to 1,500 subjects provided by 6 global collaborators. The material from the prospective study consisted of cDNA or gDNA derived from T cells, B-cell-depleted T cells, or PBMCs. HLA class I and class II types, where available, came from metadata supplied by the sample provider rather than from assay-based typing. Subjects who had been exposed to COVID-19, were actively infected with it, or had recovered from it provided the deeply sampled blood TCRbeta repertoires that made up the dataset. Sample metadata almost always included a de-identified subject ID, COVID-19 status, age in years and sex. A freely available public database, intended as a resource for researchers studying the immune response to SARS-CoV-2, is where the repertoires were released. Overall study outcomes, separate from this receptor: How much clinical and demographic metadata was included differed by source and by participant, and the metadata was provided uncurated.

The immunoSEQ Assay, a bias-controlled multiplex PCR, was used to amplify TCRbeta CDR3 regions from genomic DNA. The authors' pipeline ran thus. Nucleated cell counts per sample were estimated from amplification of reference gene primers within the assay. To quantify the absolute abundance of each unique TCRbeta CDR3 rearrangement, sequence reads were collapsed and filtered. Productive Simpson clonality was computed per sample as the square root of Simpson's diversity index over productive rearrangements. What TCRdb holds here is the immuneACCESS table cut down to in-frame rearrangements. Part of the clones is not present; checked against another copy, under half of the missing clones reflect an unresolved V gene, and the others are unexplained. V and J calls and clone size are those listed in that table; D and trimming were worked out from the DNA. The sample records around 150,000 clones, approximately 88% of which are singletons. Around 7% of the sample is taken by the ten largest.

The CDR3 numbers 12 residues from cysteine through phenylalanine. Left in the record is the CDR3 DNA by itself, 36 bases read in frame from the first base. Relative to germline, V is 7 bases shorter and J is 5 bases shorter, with 11 bases between their ends. Looking up the germline V gene yields CDR1 MNHEY and CDR2 SVGAGI. Enrolling through a virtual design, the prospective study's participants ranged in age from roughly 18 to 89 years and lived across 24 United States geographic areas. Cohort assignment in the prospective study relied on participant-reported clinical history from a screening survey and a study questionnaire. ImmuneRACE Cohort 3 recovered participants were defined by two consecutive negative NP/OP PCR tests, healthcare professional clearance, or symptom resolution. In the prospective study, whole blood, serum and a nasopharyngeal or oropharyngeal swab were collected from each participant by mobile phlebotomists. Over a roughly 2-month period, participants in the prospective study had the option of providing additional blood draws and questionnaires. Prospective study blood samples were shipped either frozen or at room temperature before DNA extraction.

In its sample, this clone was seen a few times. Which antigen it targets is not known. Base qualities are not recorded, but no much larger clone differs from it by a single base. The TCR originated in a woman between 50 and 59 years old who had recovered from COVID-19. Material: PBMCs or T cells enriched from blood (not recorded which). The sequence links TRBV6-5 to TRBJ1-2; confidence is insufficient to name the D gene. The CDR3 corresponds to CASTAGRYGYTF. The DNA is as follows: TGTGCCAGCACGGCAGGTCGGTATGGCTACACCTTC.